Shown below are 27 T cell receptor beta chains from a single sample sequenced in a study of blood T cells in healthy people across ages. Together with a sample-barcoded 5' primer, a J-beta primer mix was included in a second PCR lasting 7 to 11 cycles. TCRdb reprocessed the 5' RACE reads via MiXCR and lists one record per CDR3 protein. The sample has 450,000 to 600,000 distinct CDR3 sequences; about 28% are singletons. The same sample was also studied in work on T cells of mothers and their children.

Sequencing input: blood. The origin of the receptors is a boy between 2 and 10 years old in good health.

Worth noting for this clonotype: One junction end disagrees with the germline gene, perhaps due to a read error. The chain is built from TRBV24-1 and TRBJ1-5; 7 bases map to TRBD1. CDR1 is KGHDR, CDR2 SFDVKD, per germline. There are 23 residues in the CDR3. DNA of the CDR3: TGTGCCACCAGTGATCTTTGCGGGGAGACAGGGAAGGTGGGGTTTTATAGCGATCAGCCCCAGCATTTT. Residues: CATSDLCGETGKVGFYSDQPQHF.

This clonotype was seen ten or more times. CDR3 nucleotide sequence: TGTGCCAGCAGCCTACAGGGGGCCGACGAGCAGTACTTC. The encoded protein is CASSLQGADEQYF. V gene TRBV3-1 combines with J gene TRBJ2-7; TRBD1 matches 9 bases. The CDR3 sequence is 13 residues long. V shed 4 bases and J 5 bases; nucleotides not matched to a gene: 3. Germline CDR1 reads LGHDT; CDR2 reads YNNKEL (reference sequence).

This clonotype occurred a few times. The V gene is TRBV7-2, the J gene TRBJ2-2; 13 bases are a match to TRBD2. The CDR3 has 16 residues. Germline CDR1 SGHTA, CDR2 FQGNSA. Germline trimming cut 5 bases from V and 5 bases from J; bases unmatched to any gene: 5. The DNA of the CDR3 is TGTGCCAGCAGCCGACGACTAGCGGGAGGAACCGGGGAGCTGTTTTTT. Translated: CASSRRLAGGTGELFF.

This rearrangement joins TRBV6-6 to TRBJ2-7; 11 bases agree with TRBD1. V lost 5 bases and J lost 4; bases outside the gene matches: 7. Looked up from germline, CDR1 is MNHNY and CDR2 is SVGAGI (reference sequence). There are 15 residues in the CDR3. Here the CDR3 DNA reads TGTGCCAGCAGTCCTGGACAGGGGGCGCGGTACGAGCAGTACTTC. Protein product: CASSPGQGARYEQYF.

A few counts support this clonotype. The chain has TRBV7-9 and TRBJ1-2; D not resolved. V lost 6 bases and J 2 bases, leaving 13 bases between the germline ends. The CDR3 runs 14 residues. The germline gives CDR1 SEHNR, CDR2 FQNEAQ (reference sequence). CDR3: CASSHSSWNYGYTF. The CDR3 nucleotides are TGTGCCAGCAGTCATTCATCCTGGAACTATGGCTACACCTTC.

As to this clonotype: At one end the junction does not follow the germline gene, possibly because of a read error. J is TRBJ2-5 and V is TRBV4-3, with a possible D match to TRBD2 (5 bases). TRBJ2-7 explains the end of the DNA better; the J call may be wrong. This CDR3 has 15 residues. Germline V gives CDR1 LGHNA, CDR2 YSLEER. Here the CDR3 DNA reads TGCGCCAGCGGCCAAGAGCGTGGGAGCTCCTACGAGCAGTACTTC. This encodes CASGQERGSSYEQYF.

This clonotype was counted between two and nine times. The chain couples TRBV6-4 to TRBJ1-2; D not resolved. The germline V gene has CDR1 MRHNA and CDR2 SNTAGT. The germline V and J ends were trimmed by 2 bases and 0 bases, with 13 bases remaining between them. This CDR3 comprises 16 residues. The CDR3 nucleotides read TGTGCCAGCAGTGACAACCCAGAGACCGCTAACTATGGCTACACCTTC. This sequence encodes CASSDNPETANYGYTF.

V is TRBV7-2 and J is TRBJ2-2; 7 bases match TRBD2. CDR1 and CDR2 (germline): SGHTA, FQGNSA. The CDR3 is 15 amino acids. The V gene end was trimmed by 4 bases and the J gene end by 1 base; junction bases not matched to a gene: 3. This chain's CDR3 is CASSYIAGNTGELFF. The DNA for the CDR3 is TGTGCCAGCAGCTATATAGCGGGGAACACCGGGGAGCTGTTTTTT.

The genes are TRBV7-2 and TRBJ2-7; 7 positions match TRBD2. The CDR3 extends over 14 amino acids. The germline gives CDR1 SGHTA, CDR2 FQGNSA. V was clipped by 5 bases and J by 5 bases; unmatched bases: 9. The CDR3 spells CASSIRSGGDEQYF. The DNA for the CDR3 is TGTGCCAGCAGCATACGCTCGGGAGGAGACGAGCAGTACTTC. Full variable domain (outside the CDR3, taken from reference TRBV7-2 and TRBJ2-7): GAGVSQSPSNKVTEKGKDVELRCDPISGHTALYWYRQSLGQGLEFLIYFQGNSAPDKSGLPSDRFSAERTGGSVSTLTIQRTQQEDSAVYLCASSIRSGGDEQYFGPGTRLTVT.

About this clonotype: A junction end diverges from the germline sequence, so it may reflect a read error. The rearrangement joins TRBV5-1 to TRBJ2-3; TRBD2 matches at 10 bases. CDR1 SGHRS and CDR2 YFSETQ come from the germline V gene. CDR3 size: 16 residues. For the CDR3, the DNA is TGCGCCAGCAGCTTGGAGTCTAGCGGGAGCAAAGATACGCAGTATTTT. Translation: CASSLESSGSKDTQYF.

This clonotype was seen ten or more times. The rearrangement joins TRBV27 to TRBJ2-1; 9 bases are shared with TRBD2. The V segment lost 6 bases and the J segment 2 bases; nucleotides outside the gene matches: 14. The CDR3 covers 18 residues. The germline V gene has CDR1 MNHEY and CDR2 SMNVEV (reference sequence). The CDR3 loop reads CASSPRGSGGPPYNEQFF. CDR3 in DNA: TGTGCCAGCAGCCCCAGGGGTAGCGGGGGCCCTCCCTACAATGAGCAGTTCTTC.

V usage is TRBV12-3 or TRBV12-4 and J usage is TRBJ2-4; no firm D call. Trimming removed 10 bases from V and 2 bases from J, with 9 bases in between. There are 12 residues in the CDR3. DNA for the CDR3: TGTGCCACGTCGGAAACCAAAAACATTCAGTACTTC. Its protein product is CATSETKNIQYF.

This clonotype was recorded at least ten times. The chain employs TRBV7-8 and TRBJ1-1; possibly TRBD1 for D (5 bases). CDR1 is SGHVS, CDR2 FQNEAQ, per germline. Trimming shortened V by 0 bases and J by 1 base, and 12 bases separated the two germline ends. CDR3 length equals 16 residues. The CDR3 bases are TGTGCCAGCAGCTTAGCCAGAGGGGTGTCGAACACTGAAGCTTTCTTT. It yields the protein CASSLARGVSNTEAFF.

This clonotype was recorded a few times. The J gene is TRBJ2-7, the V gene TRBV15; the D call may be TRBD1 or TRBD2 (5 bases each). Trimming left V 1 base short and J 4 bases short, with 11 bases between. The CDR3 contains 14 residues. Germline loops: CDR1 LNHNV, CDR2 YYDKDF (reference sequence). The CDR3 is CATSRVLEGYEQYF. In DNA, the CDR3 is TGTGCCACCAGCAGAGTGCTAGAGGGGTACGAGCAGTACTTC.

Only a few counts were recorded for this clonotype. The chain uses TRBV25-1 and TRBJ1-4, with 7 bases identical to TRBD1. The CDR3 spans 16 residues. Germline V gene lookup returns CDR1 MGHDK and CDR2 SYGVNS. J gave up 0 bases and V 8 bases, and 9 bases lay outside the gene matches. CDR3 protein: CASGRTGSATNEKLFF. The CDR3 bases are TGTGCCAGCGGAAGGACAGGATCGGCAACTAATGAAAAACTGTTTTTT.

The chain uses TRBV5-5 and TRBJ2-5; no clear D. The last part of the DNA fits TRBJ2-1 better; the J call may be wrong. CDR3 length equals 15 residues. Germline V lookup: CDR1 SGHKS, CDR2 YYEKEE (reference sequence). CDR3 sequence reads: CASSFVPGPYNEQFF. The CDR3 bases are TGTGCCAGCAGCTTTGTCCCAGGTCCCTACAATGAGCAGTTCTTC.

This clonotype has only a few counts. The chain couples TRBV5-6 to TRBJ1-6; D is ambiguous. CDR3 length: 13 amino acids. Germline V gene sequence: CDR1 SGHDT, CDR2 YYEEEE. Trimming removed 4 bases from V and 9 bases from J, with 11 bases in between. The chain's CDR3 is CASSPRLFSPLHF. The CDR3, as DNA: TGTGCCAGCAGCCCGAGGTTGTTTTCACCCCTCCACTTT.

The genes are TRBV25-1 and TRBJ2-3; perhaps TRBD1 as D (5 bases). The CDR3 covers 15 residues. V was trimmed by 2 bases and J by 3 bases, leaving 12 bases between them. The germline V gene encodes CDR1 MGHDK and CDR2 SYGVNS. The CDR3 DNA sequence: TGTGCCAGCAGTGAAAGGGGATTCGCGACAGATACGCAGTATTTT. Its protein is CASSERGFATDTQYF.

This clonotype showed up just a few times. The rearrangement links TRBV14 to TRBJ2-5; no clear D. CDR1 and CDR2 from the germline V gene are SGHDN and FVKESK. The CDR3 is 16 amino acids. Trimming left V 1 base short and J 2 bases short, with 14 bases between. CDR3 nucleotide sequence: TGTGCCAGCAGCCAAGTCAAAAGAAGAAGACAAGAGACCCAGTACTTC. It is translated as CASSQVKRRRQETQYF.

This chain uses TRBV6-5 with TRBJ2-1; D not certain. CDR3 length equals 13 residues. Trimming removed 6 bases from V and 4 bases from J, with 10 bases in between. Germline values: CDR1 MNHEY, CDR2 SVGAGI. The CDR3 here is CASSRPGYNEQFF. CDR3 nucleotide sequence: TGTGCCAGCAGCCGCCCAGGTTACAATGAGCAGTTCTTC.

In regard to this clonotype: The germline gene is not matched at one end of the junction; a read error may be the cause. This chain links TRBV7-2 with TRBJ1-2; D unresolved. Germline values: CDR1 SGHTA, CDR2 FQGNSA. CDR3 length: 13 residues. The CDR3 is CARSFGWHYGYTF. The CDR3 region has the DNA TGTGCCAGAAGCTTCGGGTGGCACTATGGCTACACCTTC. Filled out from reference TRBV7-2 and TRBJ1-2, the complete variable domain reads GAGVSQSPSNKVTEKGKDVELRCDPISGHTALYWYRQSLGQGLEFLIYFQGNSAPDKSGLPSDRFSAERTGGSVSTLTIQRTQQEDSAVYLCARSFGWHYGYTFGSGTRLTVV.

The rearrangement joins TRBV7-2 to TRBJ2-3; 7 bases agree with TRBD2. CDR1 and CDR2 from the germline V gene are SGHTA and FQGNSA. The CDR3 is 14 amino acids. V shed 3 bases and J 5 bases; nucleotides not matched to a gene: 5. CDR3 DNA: TGTGCCAGCAGCTTTGGACTAGGTTTAGATACGCAGTATTTT. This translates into CASSFGLGLDTQYF.

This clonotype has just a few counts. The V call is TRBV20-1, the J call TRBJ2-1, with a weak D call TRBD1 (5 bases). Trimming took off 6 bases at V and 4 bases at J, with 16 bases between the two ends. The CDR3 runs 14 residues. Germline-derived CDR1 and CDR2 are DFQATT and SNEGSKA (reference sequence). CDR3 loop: CSAPTETFYNEQFF. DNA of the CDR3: TGCAGTGCCCCGACAGAAACCTTTTACAATGAGCAGTTCTTC.

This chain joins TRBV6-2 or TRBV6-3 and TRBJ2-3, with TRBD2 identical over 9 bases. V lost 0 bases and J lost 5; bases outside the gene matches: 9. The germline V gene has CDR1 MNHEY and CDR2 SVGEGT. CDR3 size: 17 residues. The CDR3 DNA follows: TGTGCCAGCAGTTACTCGGTAGCGGGGGATTATCAAGATACGCAGTATTTT. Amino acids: CASSYSVAGDYQDTQYF.

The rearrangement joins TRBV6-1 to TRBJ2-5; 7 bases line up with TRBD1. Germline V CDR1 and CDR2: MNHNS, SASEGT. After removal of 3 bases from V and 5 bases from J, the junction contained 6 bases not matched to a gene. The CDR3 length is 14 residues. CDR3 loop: CASSDQTGVETQYF. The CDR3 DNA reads TGTGCCAGCAGTGACCAAACAGGGGTTGAGACCCAGTACTTC.

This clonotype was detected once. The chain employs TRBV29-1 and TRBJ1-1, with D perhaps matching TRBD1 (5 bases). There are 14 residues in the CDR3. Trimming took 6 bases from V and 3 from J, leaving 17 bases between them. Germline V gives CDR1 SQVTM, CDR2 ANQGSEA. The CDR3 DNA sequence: TGCAGCGTCGCAAGCAGGGTTGCGGACACTGAAGCTTTCTTT. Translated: CSVASRVADTEAFF.

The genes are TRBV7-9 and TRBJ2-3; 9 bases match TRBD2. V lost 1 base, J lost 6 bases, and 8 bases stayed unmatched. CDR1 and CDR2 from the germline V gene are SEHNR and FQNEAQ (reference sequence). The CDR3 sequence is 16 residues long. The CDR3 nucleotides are TGTGCCAGCAGCTTAGGTCGGCTAGCGGGGATGGATACGCAGTATTTT. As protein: CASSLGRLAGMDTQYF. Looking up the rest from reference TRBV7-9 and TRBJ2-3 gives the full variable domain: DTGVSQNPRHKITKRGQNVTFRCDPISEHNRLYWYRQTLGQGPEFLTYFQNEAQLEKSRLLSDRFSAERPKGSFSTLEIQRTEQGDSAMYLCASSLGRLAGMDTQYFGPGTRLTVL.